These 7 T cell receptor beta chains came from one sample sequenced in a study of OX40 agonist ivuxolimab in advanced cancers. The data were produced by immunoSEQ multiplex PCR, yet TCRdb's version contains in-frame clones alone and is incomplete. There are approximately 22,000 clones in the sample; more than 85% occur only once, and 20% to 30% lies in the top ten. This specimen was CD4+ or CD8+ T cells sorted from blood, taken in a trial of the OX40 agonist ivuxolimab. These receptors all stem from an adult with an advanced solid tumor such as melanoma, head and neck, liver or kidney cancer.

This chain connects TRBV7-9 to TRBJ1-3, with unresolved D. This CDR3 has 12 residues. Trimming left V 7 bases short and J 4 bases short, with 8 bases between. CDR1 is SEHNR and CDR2 is FQNEAQ in the germline V gene (reference sequence). The CDR3 protein is CASTSQGNTIYF. The DNA of the CDR3 is TGTGCCAGCACCAGCCAAGGAAACACCATATATTTT.

V and J are TRBV5-1 and TRBJ2-5; the D is unclear. The CDR3 extends over 15 amino acids. V lost 4 bases to trimming and J lost 4 bases, with 17 bases between them. CDR1 is SGHRS, CDR2 YFSETQ, per germline. In DNA form, the CDR3 reads TGCGCCAGCAGCCTGGTCAATTACCCCTCAGAGACCCAGTACTTC. Its protein product is CASSLVNYPSETQYF.

The chain has TRBV5-1 and TRBJ2-3; perhaps TRBD1 as D (5 bases). The CDR3 spans 14 residues. With 0 bases removed from V and 3 bases from J, the gap between germline ends came to 8 bases. Germline V lookup: CDR1 SGHRS, CDR2 YFSETQ. The CDR3 region has the DNA TGCGCCAGCAGCTTGGGGGGCGATACAGATACGCAGTATTTT. It translates to CASSLGGDTDTQYF. The entire variable domain, with the rest obtained from reference TRBV5-1 and TRBJ2-3, is as follows: KAGVTQTPRYLIKTRGQQVTLSCSPISGHRSVSWYQQTPGQGLQFLFEYFSETQRNKGNFPGRFSGRQFSNSRSEMNVSTLELGDSALYLCASSLGGDTDTQYFGPGTRLTVL.

V is TRBV5-6 and J is TRBJ2-1; D is unresolved. Germline CDR1 is SGHDT and CDR2 is YYEEEE. The germline V and J ends were trimmed by 2 bases and 7 bases, with 13 bases remaining between them. The CDR3 is 14 residues long. In DNA, the CDR3 is TGTGCCAGCAGCTTAGGGCAGCTACCTAATGAGCAGTTCTTC. It translates to CASSLGQLPNEQFF.

The DNA of the CDR3 is TGTGCCAGCAGCGCGGGGGGGGGCCCCTCCTACGAGCAGTACTTC. Protein: CASSAGGGPSYEQYF. This chain connects TRBV9 to TRBJ2-7; TRBD2 matches 8 bases. CDR1 is SGDLS and CDR2 is YYNGEE in the germline V gene. V shed 3 bases, J shed 0 bases, and the junction held 5 bases outside the gene matches. The CDR3 runs to 15 residues.

V usage is TRBV15 and J usage is TRBJ1-5, with D possibly TRBD1 on 5 matching bases. The CDR3 has 13 amino acids. From germline, CDR1 is LNHNV and CDR2 YYDKDF (reference sequence). V lost 5 bases to trimming and J lost 4 bases, with 9 bases between them. The CDR3 DNA reads TGTGCCACCAGCGTAGAGGGGAATCAGCCCCAGCATTTT. It translates to CATSVEGNQPQHF.

The chain joins TRBV9 to TRBJ1-4; the D is unclear. CDR1 is SGDLS, CDR2 YYNGEE, per germline. The length of the CDR3 is 15 residues. Trimming took 2 bases from V and 2 from J, leaving 10 bases between them. CDR3 residues: CASSVEWSTNEKLFF. The DNA of the CDR3 is TGTGCCAGCAGCGTGGAGTGGTCCACTAATGAAAAACTGTTTTTT. The full variable domain, rest sourced from reference TRBV9 and TRBJ1-4, is DSGVTQTPKHLITATGQRVTLRCSPRSGDLSVYWYQQSLDQGLQFLIQYYNGEERAKGNILERFSAQQFPDLHSELNLSSLELGDSALYFCASSVEWSTNEKLFFGSGTQLSVL.